One sample yielded the 13 T cell receptor beta chains listed below, sequenced in a study of shared clonotypes between healthy human individuals. TCRdb's table, derived via immunoSEQ multiplex PCR, lists solely in-frame clones and lacks some. The sample contains approximately 940,000 clones, 76% of which appear only once. Sample: memory CD4+ T cells sorted from blood. Subset specified: CD45RA-negative fraction. All receptors derive from a man aged 18 to 29 in good health.

A word on this clone: Just one base apart from a much larger clone, this may be a read error. The sample contains more than one DNA sequence encoding this CDR3. The V gene is TRBV7-2, the J gene TRBJ1-2; TRBD1 aligns across 8 bases. This CDR3 spans 13 amino acids. Losses at the gene ends were 5 bases for V and 4 bases for J; bases not matched to a gene: 3. Looked up from germline, CDR1 is SGHTA and CDR2 is FQGNSA. The CDR3 here is CASSPDRGYGYTF. The CDR3 region has the DNA TGTGCCAGCAGCCCTGACAGGGGCTATGGCTACACCTTC. The full variable domain, its missing parts supplied by reference TRBV7-2 and TRBJ1-2, is GAGVSQSPSNKVTEKGKDVELRCDPISGHTALYWYRQSLGQGLEFLIYFQGNSAPDKSGLPSDRFSAERTGGSVSTLTIQRTQQEDSAVYLCASSPDRGYGYTFGSGTRLTVV.

In its sample, this clone was seen once. The chain has TRBV6-5 and TRBJ1-1; the match to TRBD1 covers 8 bases. Losses at the gene ends were 2 bases for V and 7 bases for J; bases not matched to a gene: 9. Germline CDR1 and CDR2: MNHEY and SVGAGI. This CDR3 spans 15 amino acids. The CDR3 DNA is TGTGCCAGCAGTTACCTAGGACAGGGCAGTATTGAAGCTTTCTTT. As protein: CASSYLGQGSIEAFF.

V and J are TRBV7-2 and TRBJ2-1; D is unclear. This CDR3 has 13 residues. Trimming shortened V by 8 bases and J by 10 bases, and 18 bases separated the two germline ends. Looked up from germline, CDR1 is SGHTA and CDR2 is FQGNSA. CDR3 coding DNA: TGTGCCAGCGGAGCTTATAACAGTGGAGAGCAGTTCTTC. This gives the protein CASGAYNSGEQFF.

This chain joins TRBV5-6 and TRBJ1-6; a possible D gene is TRBD1 (5 bases). The CDR3 runs 14 residues. With 3 bases removed from V and 10 bases from J, the gap between germline ends came to 14 bases. Germline V gene data show CDR1 as SGHDT and CDR2 as YYEEEE. This chain's CDR3 is CASSSGRVRSPLHF. Written as DNA, the CDR3 is TGTGCCAGCAGCTCAGGGAGGGTTCGCTCACCCCTCCACTTT.

The chain combines TRBV10-3 with TRBJ1-4; D gene uncertain. The CDR3 spans 15 residues. Looked up from germline, CDR1 is ENHRY and CDR2 is SYGVKD. V dropped 2 bases and J dropped 5 bases, with 12 bases sitting between them. The CDR3 region has the DNA TGTGCCATCAGTGAGAACGGGGTGGGGAATGAAAAACTGTTTTTT. As protein: CAISENGVGNEKLFF.

The rearrangement joins TRBV5-4 to TRBJ2-2; unclear D gene. The length of the CDR3 is 15 residues. V was pared by 0 bases and J by 2 bases, with 8 bases between. The germline gives CDR1 SGHNT, CDR2 YYREEE (reference sequence). CDR3 residues: CASSLAKGNTGELFF. DNA of the CDR3: TGTGCCAGCAGCTTGGCTAAGGGCAACACCGGGGAGCTGTTTTTT. The whole variable domain, remainder taken from reference TRBV5-4 and TRBJ2-2, is ETGVTQSPTHLIKTRGQQVTLRCSSQSGHNTVSWYQQALGQGPQFIFQYYREEENGRGNFPPRFSGLQFPNYSSELNVNALELDDSALYLCASSLAKGNTGELFFGEGSRLTVL.

This chain uses TRBV4-3 with TRBJ1-2, with D perhaps matching TRBD1 (6 bases). Germline CDR1 LGHNA, CDR2 YSLEER. Trimming took off 3 bases at V and 6 bases at J, with 17 bases between the two ends. The CDR3 extends over 15 amino acids. The CDR3 DNA is TGCGCCAGCAGCCAGAGGATAGGACAGTCGAATGGCTACACCTTC. It encodes CASSQRIGQSNGYTF.

A remark on this clone: Other DNA sequences in the sample encode the same CDR3. The rearrangement uses TRBV9 and TRBJ2-3; unclear D gene. Deletions cut 0 bases from V and 2 bases from J, with 7 bases between. The germline CDR1 and CDR2 sequences are SGDLS and YYNGEE. CDR3 length equals 14 residues. The CDR3 reads CASSVVGSTDTQYF. In nucleotides, the CDR3 is TGTGCCAGCAGCGTAGTAGGGTCCACAGATACGCAGTATTTT.

This sequence joins TRBV18 and TRBJ1-1; a weak D match, TRBD1 (6 bases). Germline values: CDR1 KGHSH, CDR2 LQKENI. The V end was cut by 2 bases, the J end by 1 base, with 8 bases between. The CDR3 totals 14 residues. The CDR3 protein is CASSPAGANTEAFF. CDR3 in DNA: TGTGCCAGCTCACCAGCAGGGGCGAACACTGAAGCTTTCTTT.

Concerning this clone itself: The junction shows a germline mismatch at one end, possibly a read error. The chain is built from TRBV9 and TRBJ2-6; either TRBD1 or TRBD2 may supply D (5 bases each). This CDR3 has 16 amino acids. CDR1 and CDR2 (germline): SGDLS, YYNGEE. The CDR3 region is CASSGEGLSGSNVLTF. For the CDR3, the DNA is TGTGCCAGCAGCGGCGAGGGGCTCTCTGGGTCCAACGTCCTGACTTTC.

The chain recombines TRBV25-1 with TRBJ2-7, with a weak D call TRBD2 (7 bases). V lost 6 bases and J lost 0, with 18 bases in between. Germline assignment: CDR1 MGHDK and CDR2 SYGVNS. This CDR3 comprises 16 residues. CDR3 sequence reads: CASSTRRGPSSYEQYF. The CDR3 region has the DNA TGTGCCAGCAGCACAAGGCGGGGGCCGAGCTCCTACGAGCAGTACTTC.

This chain connects TRBV19 to TRBJ1-3; the D gene is possibly TRBD1 (5 bases). Germline CDR1 LNHDA, CDR2 SQIVND (reference sequence). Trimming took 4 bases from V and 4 from J, leaving 8 bases between them. This CDR3 spans 13 amino acids. CDR3 amino acids: CASSKQEGNTIYF. The DNA of the CDR3 is TGTGCCAGTAGTAAACAGGAAGGAAACACCATATATTTT. The full variable domain, in which reference TRBV19 and TRBJ1-3 provide the parts outside the CDR3, is DGGITQSPKYLFRKEGQNVTLSCEQNLNHDAMYWYRQDPGQGLRLIYYSQIVNDFQKGDIAEGYSVSREKKESFPLTVTSAQKNPTAFYLCASSKQEGNTIYFGEGSWLTVV.

This clone was seen once. Other DNA sequences in the same sample also yield this CDR3. The chain uses TRBV7-9 and TRBJ2-7; the D gene is possibly TRBD1 (5 bases). Germline V CDR1 and CDR2: SEHNR, FQNEAQ (reference sequence). Between the trimmed V and J ends, which lost 2 bases and 1 base, there was a span of 9 bases. The CDR3 spans 14 residues. CDR3 sequence reads: CASSLTGSSYEQYF. CDR3 sequence (DNA): TGTGCCAGCAGCTTAACAGGATCTTCCTACGAGCAGTACTTC.